Shown below are 8 T cell receptor beta chains from a single sample sequenced in a study of blood T cells in healthy people across ages. The use of a sample-barcoded 5' primer and a J-beta primer mix characterized a second PCR of roughly 7 to 11 cycles. TCRdb re-derived calls from the 5' RACE reads in MiXCR, one entry per CDR3 protein. The table lists roughly 1.4 million distinct CDR3 sequences, roughly 59% of them singletons. Sample: blood. These receptor sequences come from a man aged 18 to 30 in good health.

This clonotype was detected many times. This sequence joins TRBV6-5 and TRBJ1-6, with TRBD1 as a possible D gene (5 bases). V shed 6 bases and J shed 10 bases, with 19 bases lying between them. Germline V lookup: CDR1 MNHEY, CDR2 SVGAGI. The CDR3 is 15 amino acids. As DNA, the CDR3 is TGTGCCAGCAGAGACCTCAGGGCGGTACCCTCACCCCTCCACTTT. Protein: CASRDLRAVPSPLHF.

The chain is built from TRBV4-1 and TRBJ1-1; weak D call: TRBD1 (5 bases). The V and J ends lost 4 bases and 4 bases respectively, with 16 bases between them. Looked up from germline, CDR1 is MGHRA and CDR2 is YSYEKL. This CDR3 is built from 15 residues. CDR3 loop: CASSPSTGSGTEAFF. The CDR3 bases are TGCGCCAGCAGCCCAAGCACAGGTTCTGGCACTGAAGCTTTCTTT.

The chain employs TRBV2 and TRBJ2-1; TRBD1 aligns across 7 bases. There are 13 residues in the CDR3. V lost 9 bases and J lost 7; bases outside the gene matches: 9. Germline assignment: CDR1 SNHLY and CDR2 FYNNEI. CDR3 sequence: CARQFGQENEQFF. CDR3 nucleotides: TGTGCCAGACAATTTGGACAGGAAAATGAGCAGTTCTTC.

The chain carries TRBV5-1 and TRBJ2-7, with D perhaps assigned TRBD1 or TRBD2 (5 bases each). The germline V gene has CDR1 SGHRS and CDR2 YFSETQ. CDR3 length: 13 amino acids. Trimming shortened V by 0 bases and J by 7 bases, and 11 bases separated the two germline ends. The CDR3 DNA sequence: TGCGCCAGCAGCTTGGGGGACGACCTAGAGCAGTACTTC. As protein: CASSLGDDLEQYF.

This clonotype was seen a handful of times. The chain joins TRBV4-1 to TRBJ2-3; D remains ambiguous. Trimming cost V 1 base and J 6 bases, with 8 bases left between them. The germline V gene encodes CDR1 MGHRA and CDR2 YSYEKL. The CDR3 length is 13 residues. The CDR3 reads CASSQGRIDTQYF. The CDR3 DNA sequence: TGCGCCAGCAGCCAAGGGAGAATTGATACGCAGTATTTT.

The V call is TRBV6-2 or TRBV6-3, the J call TRBJ2-5; no clear D gene. V shed 7 bases and J shed 4 bases, with 16 bases lying between them. Germline CDR1 and CDR2: MNHEY and SVGEGT. This CDR3 comprises 14 residues. The CDR3: CASIGSPVGETQYF. CDR3 DNA sequence: TGTGCCAGCATCGGCAGCCCCGTTGGAGAGACCCAGTACTTC.

V is TRBV27 and J is TRBJ2-3; either TRBD1 or TRBD2 may fit D (5 bases each). Germline loops: CDR1 MNHEY, CDR2 SMNVEV (reference sequence). This CDR3 spans 16 amino acids. V lost 5 bases and J 2 bases, leaving 17 bases between the germline ends. CDR3 protein: CASSGGVGDSTDTQYF. CDR3 bases: TGTGCCAGCAGTGGGGGAGTGGGCGACTCCACAGATACGCAGTATTTT.

This clonotype showed up just a few times. V usage is TRBV7-2 and J usage is TRBJ2-5; 9 bases align to TRBD1. Unmatched junction bases numbered 12, after V lost 5 bases and J lost 11 bases. The germline gives CDR1 SGHTA, CDR2 FQGNSA. The CDR3 covers 14 residues. CDR3 sequence reads: CASSATGGSNEQYF. The DNA of the CDR3 is TGTGCCAGCAGCGCCACAGGGGGCTCGAATGAGCAGTACTTC.